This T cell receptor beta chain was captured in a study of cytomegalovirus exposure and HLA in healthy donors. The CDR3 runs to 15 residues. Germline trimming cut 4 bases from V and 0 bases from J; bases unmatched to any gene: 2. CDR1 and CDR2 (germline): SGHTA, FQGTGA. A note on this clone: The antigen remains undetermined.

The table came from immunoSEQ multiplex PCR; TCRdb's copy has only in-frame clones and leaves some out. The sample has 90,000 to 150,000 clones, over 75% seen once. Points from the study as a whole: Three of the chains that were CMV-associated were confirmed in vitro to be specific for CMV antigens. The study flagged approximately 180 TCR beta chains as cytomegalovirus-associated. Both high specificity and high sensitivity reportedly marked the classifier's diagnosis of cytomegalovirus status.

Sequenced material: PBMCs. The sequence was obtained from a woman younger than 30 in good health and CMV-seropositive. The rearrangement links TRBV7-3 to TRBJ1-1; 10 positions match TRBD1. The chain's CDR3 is CASSWTGGLNTEAFF. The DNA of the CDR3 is TGTGCCAGCAGCTGGACAGGGGGATTGAACACTGAAGCTTTCTTT. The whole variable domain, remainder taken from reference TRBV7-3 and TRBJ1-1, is GAGVSQTPSNKVTEKGKYVELRCDPISGHTALYWYRQSLGQGPEFLIYFQGTGAADDSGLPNDRFFAVRPEGSVSTLKIQRTERGDSAVYLCASSWTGGLNTEAFFGQGTRLTVV.